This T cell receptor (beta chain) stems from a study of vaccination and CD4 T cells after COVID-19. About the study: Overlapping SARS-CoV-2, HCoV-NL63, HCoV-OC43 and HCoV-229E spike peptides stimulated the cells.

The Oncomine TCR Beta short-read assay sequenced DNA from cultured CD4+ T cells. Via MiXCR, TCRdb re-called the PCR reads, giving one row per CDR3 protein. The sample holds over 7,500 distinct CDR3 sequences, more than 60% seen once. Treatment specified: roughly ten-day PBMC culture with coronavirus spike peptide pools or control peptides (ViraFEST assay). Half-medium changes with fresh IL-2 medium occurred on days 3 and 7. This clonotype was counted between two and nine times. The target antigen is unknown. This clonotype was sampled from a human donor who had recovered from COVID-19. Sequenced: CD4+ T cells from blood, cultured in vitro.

The CDR3, as DNA: TGTGCCAGTAGTAAGGGGACGGGGGGCGCTGAAGCTTTCTTT. Amino acid sequence: CASSKGTGGAEAFF. V and J are TRBV19 and TRBJ1-1; a weak D match, TRBD1 (6 bases). The CDR3 is made up of 14 amino acids. Germline values: CDR1 LNHDA, CDR2 SQIVND (reference sequence). V shed 4 bases and J shed 6 bases, with 15 bases lying between them.